The 3 T cell receptor beta chains in this list originate from one sample, sequenced in a study of cytomegalovirus exposure and HLA in healthy donors. Measured with immunoSEQ multiplex PCR; TCRdb has only the in-frame clones, and not every one. This table holds about 160,000 clones, 86% found once. The sequenced sample consisted of PBMCs. The receptors here all came from a woman in her twenties or thirties in good health and CMV-seronegative.

V gene TRBV27 combines with J gene TRBJ2-3, with D possibly being TRBD1 or TRBD2 (5 bases each). V gave up 7 bases and J gave up 2 bases, with 7 bases separating them. Germline loops: CDR1 MNHEY, CDR2 SMNVEV (reference sequence). The CDR3 sequence is 12 residues long. CDR3: CASTGPTDTQYF. CDR3 in DNA: TGTGCCAGCACGGGACCCACAGATACGCAGTATTTT.

V gene TRBV2 combines with J gene TRBJ2-3, with 7 bases lining up with TRBD1. This CDR3 is 13 amino acids long. The V segment lost 6 bases and the J segment 6 bases; nucleotides outside the gene matches: 6. Per germline, CDR1 SNHLY and CDR2 FYNNEI. CDR3 DNA sequence: TGTGCCAGCAGCGAAAGGGGGCTGGATACGCAGTATTTT. This sequence encodes CASSERGLDTQYF.

V is TRBV18 and J is TRBJ2-7, with D possibly being TRBD1 (5 bases). This CDR3 has 14 amino acids. The ends were cut back, 7 bases at V and 0 bases at J, with 13 bases in the middle. In germline, CDR1 is KGHSH, CDR2 LQKENI. DNA for the CDR3: TGTGCCAGCTTGCTACAGGCCGACTCCTACGAGCAGTACTTC. This codes for CASLLQADSYEQYF.